This TCR beta chain was profiled in a study of blood T cell repertoires in COVID-19. As for the study in general: Spain, Italy and the United States supplied samples that represented acute and convalescent COVID-19. The cDNA or gDNA used as material had been derived from T cells, B-cell-depleted T cells, or PBMCs.

Under the authors' procedure: Estimates of nucleated cell counts were drawn from the amplification of reference gene primers. Clones were read by immunoSEQ multiplex PCR, and TCRdb kept only the in-frame ones, dropping some. The DNA gave D and trimming, while V, J and clone size come from that table. The sample lists roughly 150,000 clones, more than 75% seen once, with around 5% in the top ten. From germline, CDR1 is MNHEY and CDR2 SMNVEV (reference sequence). The CDR3 has 14 residues. After removal of 3 bases from V and 5 bases from J, the junction contained 6 bases not matched to a gene. The TCR was taken from a woman aged 45 to 65 with acute or convalescent COVID-19. This chain joins TRBV27 and TRBJ1-1; 7 bases align to TRBD1. The sequencing sample was made of peripheral blood. The CDR3 sequence: CASSFTGVETEAFF. The CDR3 DNA is TGTGCCAGCAGTTTTACAGGGGTAGAGACTGAAGCTTTCTTT.